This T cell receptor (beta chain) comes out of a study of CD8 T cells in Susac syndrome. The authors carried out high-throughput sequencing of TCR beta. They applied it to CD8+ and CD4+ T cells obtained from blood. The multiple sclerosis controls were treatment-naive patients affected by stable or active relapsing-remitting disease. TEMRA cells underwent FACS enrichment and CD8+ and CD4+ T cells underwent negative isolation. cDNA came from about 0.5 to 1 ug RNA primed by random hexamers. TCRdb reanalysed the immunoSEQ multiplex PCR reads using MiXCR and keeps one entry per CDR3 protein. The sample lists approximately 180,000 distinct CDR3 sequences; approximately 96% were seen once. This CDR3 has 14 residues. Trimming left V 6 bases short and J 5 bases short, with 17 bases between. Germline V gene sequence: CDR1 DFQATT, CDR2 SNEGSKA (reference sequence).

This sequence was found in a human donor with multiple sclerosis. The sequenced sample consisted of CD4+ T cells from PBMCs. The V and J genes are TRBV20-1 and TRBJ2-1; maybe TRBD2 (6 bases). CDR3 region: CSALDGPGDNEQFF. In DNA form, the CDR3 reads TGCAGTGCCCTCGATGGCCCGGGGGACAATGAGCAGTTCTTC.